Here is one TCR beta chain with its context. Antigen specificity is unknown. This entry comes from a study of molecular identifiers for immune sequencing clone quantification. Across the whole study: Naive CD8 RNA (about 19,000 or 110,000 cells) was divided into five aliquots, with four sequenced.

MiXCR was run by TCRdb on the PCR reads, yielding one entry per CDR3 protein. The sample has a few hundred thousand distinct CDR3 sequences, roughly 24% seen once; the top ten hold around 0.7%. Germline V lookup: CDR1 SQVTM, CDR2 ANQGSEA. The V segment lost 5 bases and the J segment 1 base; nucleotides outside the gene matches: 8. CDR3 length: 15 residues. Study findings and constraints: Clones of above 20 RNA copies carried over 99% of effector molecules; in naive cells they carried under 1%.

Naive CD8 T cells were sorted as CD8+CD4-CCR7+CD45RA+. This TCR was recovered from a human donor in good health. Some libraries in this study had Jurkat cell RNA spiked in. V usage is TRBV29-1 and J usage is TRBJ2-3; the match to TRBD1 covers 8 bases. Material for sequencing was naive CD8+ T cells from blood, with Jurkat cell RNA spiked in. The subset was: FACS-sorted CD8+CD4-CCR7+CD45RA+ naive T cells. The CDR3, as DNA: TGCAGCGTTCGACTGGCGGGACAGGGCACAGATACGCAGTATTTT. This translates into CSVRLAGQGTDTQYF.